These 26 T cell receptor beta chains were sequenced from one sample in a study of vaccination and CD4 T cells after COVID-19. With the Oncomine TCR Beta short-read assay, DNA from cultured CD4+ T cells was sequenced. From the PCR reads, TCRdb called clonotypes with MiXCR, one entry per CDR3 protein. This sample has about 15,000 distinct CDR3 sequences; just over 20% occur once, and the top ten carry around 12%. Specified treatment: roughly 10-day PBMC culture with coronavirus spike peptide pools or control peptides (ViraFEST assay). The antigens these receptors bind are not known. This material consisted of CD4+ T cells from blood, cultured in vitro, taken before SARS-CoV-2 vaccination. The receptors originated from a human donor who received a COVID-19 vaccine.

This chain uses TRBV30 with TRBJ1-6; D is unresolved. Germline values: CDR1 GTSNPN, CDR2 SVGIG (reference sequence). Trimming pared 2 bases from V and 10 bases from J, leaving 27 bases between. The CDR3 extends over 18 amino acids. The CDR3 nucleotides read TGTGCCTGGAGTTGGGAGGACGGTTACCTTAGCAGGAGATCACCCCTCCACTTT. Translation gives CAWSWEDGYLSRRSPLHF.

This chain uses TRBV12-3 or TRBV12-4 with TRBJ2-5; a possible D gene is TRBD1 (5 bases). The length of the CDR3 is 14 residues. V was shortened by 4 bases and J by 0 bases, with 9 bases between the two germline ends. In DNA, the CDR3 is TGTGCCAGCAGTTGGGGCGCCAACCAAGAGACCCAGTACTTC. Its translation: CASSWGANQETQYF.

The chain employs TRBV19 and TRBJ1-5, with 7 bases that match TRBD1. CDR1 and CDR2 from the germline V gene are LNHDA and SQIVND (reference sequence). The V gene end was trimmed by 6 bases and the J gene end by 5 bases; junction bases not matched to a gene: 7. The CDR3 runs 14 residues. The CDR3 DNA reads TGTGCCAGTAGCCTGACAGGGTGGGATCAGCCCCAGCATTTT. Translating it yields CASSLTGWDQPQHF. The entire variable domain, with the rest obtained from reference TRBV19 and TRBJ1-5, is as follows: DGGITQSPKYLFRKEGQNVTLSCEQNLNHDAMYWYRQDPGQGLRLIYYSQIVNDFQKGDIAEGYSVSREKKESFPLTVTSAQKNPTAFYLCASSLTGWDQPQHFGDGTRLSIL.

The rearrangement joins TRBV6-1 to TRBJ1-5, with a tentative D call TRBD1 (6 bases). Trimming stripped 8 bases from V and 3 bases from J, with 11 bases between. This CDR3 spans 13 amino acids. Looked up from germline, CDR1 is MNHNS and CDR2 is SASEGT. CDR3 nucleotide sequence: TGTGCCAGCCAGGACAGCCTCAATCAGCCCCAGCATTTT. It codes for CASQDSLNQPQHF.

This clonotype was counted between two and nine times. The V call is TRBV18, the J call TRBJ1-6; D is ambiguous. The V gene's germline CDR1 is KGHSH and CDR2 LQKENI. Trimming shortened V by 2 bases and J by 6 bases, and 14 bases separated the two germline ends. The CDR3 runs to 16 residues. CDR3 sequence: CASSPMVRSANSPLHF. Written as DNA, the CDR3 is TGTGCCAGCTCACCAATGGTTCGGTCGGCTAATTCACCCCTCCACTTT.

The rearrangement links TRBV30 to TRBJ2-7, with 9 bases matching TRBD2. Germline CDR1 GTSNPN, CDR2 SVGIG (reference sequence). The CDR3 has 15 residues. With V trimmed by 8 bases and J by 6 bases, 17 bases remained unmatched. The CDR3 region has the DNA TGTGCCGGGCAAATGAGGCGGGGGGGTTATGGCGAGCAGTACTTC. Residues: CAGQMRRGGYGEQYF.

Here the CDR3 DNA reads TGCAGTGCTGCCGGGACTACAAACACAGATACGCAGTATTTT. This codes for CSAAGTTNTDTQYF. This chain uses TRBV20-1 with TRBJ2-3; 7 nucleotides line up with TRBD2. Germline trimming cut 5 bases from V and 2 bases from J; bases unmatched to any gene: 7. CDR1 and CDR2 (germline): DFQATT, SNEGSKA (reference sequence). The CDR3 spans 14 residues.

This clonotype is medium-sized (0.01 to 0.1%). The CDR3 protein is CASSGNAKETQYF. The CDR3 DNA sequence: TGTGCCAGCAGTGGTAACGCCAAAGAGACCCAGTACTTC. The V call is TRBV2, the J call TRBJ2-5, with D unresolved. In germline, CDR1 is SNHLY, CDR2 FYNNEI. The CDR3 spans 13 residues. V gave up 4 bases and J gave up 3 bases, with 9 bases separating them.

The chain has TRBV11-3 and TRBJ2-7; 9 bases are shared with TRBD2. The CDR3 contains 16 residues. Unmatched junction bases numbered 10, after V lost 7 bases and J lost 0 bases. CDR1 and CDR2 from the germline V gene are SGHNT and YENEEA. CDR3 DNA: TGTGCCAGCACGGCCGGGCAGCGGGGGGCCTCCTACGAGCAGTACTTC. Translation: CASTAGQRGASYEQYF.

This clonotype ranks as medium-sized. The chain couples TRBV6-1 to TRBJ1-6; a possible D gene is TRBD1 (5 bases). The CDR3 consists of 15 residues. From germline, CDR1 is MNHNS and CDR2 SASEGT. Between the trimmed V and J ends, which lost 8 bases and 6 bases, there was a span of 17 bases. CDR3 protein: CASGPGGSLNSPLHF. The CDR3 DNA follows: TGTGCCAGCGGCCCGGGGGGGAGCCTTAATTCACCCCTCCACTTT.

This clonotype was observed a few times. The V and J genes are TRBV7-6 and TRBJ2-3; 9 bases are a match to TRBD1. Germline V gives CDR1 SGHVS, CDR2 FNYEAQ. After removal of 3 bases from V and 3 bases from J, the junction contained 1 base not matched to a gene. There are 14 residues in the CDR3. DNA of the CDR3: TGTGCCAGCAGCTTGGGACAGGGAACAGATACGCAGTATTTT. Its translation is CASSLGQGTDTQYF.

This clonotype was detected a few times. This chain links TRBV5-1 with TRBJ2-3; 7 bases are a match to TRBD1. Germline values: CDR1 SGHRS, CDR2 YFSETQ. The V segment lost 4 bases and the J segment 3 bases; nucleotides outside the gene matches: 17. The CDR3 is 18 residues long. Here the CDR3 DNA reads TGCGCCAGCAGCCGCCGACCTATAGGGGGCGTAGAGACAGATACGCAGTATTTT. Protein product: CASSRRPIGGVETDTQYF. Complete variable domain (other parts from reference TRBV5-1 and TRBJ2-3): KAGVTQTPRYLIKTRGQQVTLSCSPISGHRSVSWYQQTPGQGLQFLFEYFSETQRNKGNFPGRFSGRQFSNSRSEMNVSTLELGDSALYLCASSRRPIGGVETDTQYFGPGTRLTVL.

CDR3 nucleotide sequence: TGCGCCAGCAGCCAAGTTTACGGGGCGGGTGGCTACACCTTC. This gives the protein CASSQVYGAGGYTF. The chain recombines TRBV4-1 with TRBJ1-2; possible D gene TRBD1, 5 bases. The CDR3 contains 14 residues. CDR1 MGHRA and CDR2 YSYEKL come from the germline V gene. Trimming cost V 1 base and J 7 bases, with 13 bases left between them.

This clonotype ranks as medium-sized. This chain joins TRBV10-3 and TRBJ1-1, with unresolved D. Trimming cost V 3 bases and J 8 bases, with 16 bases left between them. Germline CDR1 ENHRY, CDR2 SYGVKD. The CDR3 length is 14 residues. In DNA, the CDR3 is TGTGCCATCAGTGATCAAGGGTATGGAGAAGAAGCTTTCTTT. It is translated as CAISDQGYGEEAFF.

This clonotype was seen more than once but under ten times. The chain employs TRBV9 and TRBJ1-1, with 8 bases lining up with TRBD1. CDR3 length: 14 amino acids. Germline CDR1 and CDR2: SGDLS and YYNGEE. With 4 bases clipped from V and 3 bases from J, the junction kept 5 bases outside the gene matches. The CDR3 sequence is CASSFSGQDTEAFF. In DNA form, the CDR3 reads TGTGCCAGCAGCTTCTCGGGACAGGACACTGAAGCTTTCTTT. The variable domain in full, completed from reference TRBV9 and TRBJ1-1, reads DSGVTQTPKHLITATGQRVTLRCSPRSGDLSVYWYQQSLDQGLQFLIQYYNGEERAKGNILERFSAQQFPDLHSELNLSSLELGDSALYFCASSFSGQDTEAFFGQGTRLTVV.

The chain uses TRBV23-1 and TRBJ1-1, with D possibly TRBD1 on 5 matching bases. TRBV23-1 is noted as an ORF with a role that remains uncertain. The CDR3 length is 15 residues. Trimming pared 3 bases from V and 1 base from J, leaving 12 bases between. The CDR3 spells CASSHRGRRNTEAFF. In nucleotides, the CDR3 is TGCGCCAGCAGTCATCGGGGCAGGCGGAACACTGAAGCTTTCTTT.

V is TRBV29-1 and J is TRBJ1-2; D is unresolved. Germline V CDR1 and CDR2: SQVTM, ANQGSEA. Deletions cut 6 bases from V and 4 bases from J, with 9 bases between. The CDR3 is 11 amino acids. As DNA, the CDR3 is TGCAGCGTGGACGAAGGCTATGGCTACACCTTC. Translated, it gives CSVDEGYGYTF.

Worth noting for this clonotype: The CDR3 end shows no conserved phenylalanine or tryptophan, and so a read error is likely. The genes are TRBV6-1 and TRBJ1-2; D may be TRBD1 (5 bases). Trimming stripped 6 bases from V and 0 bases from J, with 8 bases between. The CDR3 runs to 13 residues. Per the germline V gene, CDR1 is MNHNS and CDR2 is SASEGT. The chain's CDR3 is CASSLTANYGYTL. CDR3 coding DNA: TGTGCCAGCAGCTTGACAGCTAACTATGGCTACACCCTC.

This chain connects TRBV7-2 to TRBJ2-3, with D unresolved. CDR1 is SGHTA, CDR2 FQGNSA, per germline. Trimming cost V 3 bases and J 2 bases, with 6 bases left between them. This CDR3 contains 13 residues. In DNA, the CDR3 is TGTGCCAGCAGCTTGGTGAACACAGATACGCAGTATTTT. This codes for CASSLVNTDTQYF.

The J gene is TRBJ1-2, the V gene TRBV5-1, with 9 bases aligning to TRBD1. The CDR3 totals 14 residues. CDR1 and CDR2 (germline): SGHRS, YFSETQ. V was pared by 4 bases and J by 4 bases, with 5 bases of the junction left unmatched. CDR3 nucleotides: TGCGCCAGCAGCCCGGGACAGGGAAGCTATGGCTACACCTTC. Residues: CASSPGQGSYGYTF. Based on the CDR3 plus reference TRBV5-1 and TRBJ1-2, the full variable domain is KAGVTQTPRYLIKTRGQQVTLSCSPISGHRSVSWYQQTPGQGLQFLFEYFSETQRNKGNFPGRFSGRQFSNSRSEMNVSTLELGDSALYLCASSPGQGSYGYTFGSGTRLTVV.

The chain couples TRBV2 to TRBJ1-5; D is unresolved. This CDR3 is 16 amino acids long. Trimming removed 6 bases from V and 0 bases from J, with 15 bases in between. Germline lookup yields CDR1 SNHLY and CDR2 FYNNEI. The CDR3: CASRDRRNYSNQPQHF. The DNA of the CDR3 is TGTGCCAGCAGAGATAGGAGAAACTATAGCAATCAGCCCCAGCATTTT.

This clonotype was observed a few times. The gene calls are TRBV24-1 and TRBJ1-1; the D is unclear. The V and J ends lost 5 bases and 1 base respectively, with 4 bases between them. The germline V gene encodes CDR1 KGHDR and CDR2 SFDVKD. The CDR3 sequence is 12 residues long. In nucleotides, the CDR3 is TGTGCCACCAGTGGGGCGAACACTGAAGCTTTCTTT. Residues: CATSGANTEAFF.

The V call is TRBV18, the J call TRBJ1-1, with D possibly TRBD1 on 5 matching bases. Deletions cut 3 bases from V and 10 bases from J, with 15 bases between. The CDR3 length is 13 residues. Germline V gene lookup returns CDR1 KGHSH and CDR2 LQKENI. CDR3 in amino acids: CASSPGWAGPAFF. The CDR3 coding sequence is TGTGCCAGCTCACCGGGTTGGGCAGGGCCAGCTTTCTTT.

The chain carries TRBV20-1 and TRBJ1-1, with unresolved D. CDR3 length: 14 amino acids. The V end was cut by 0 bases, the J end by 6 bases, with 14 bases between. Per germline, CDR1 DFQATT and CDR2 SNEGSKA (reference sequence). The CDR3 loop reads CSARDPRHQAEAFF. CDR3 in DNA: TGCAGTGCTAGAGATCCGCGACACCAGGCTGAAGCTTTCTTT.

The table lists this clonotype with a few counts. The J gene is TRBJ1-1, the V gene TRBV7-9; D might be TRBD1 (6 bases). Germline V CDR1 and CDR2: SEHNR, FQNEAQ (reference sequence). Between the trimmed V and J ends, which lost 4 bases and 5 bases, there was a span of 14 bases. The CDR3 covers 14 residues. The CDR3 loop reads CASSSSGGVTEAFF. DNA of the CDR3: TGTGCCAGCAGCTCCTCCGGGGGCGTAACTGAAGCTTTCTTT.

CDR3 amino acids: CASSFGDLGDTQYF. CDR3 nucleotide sequence: TGCGCCAGCAGTTTTGGGGATCTAGGAGATACGCAGTATTTT. The chain recombines TRBV5-1 with TRBJ2-3; D not certain. CDR3 size: 14 residues. Per germline, CDR1 SGHRS and CDR2 YFSETQ. Trimming pared 5 bases from V and 5 bases from J, leaving 15 bases between.